Below are 32 T cell receptor beta chains sequenced from a single sample in a study of blood T cell repertoires in COVID-19 (dated by TCRdb to 2018 to 2021). Libraries were constructed by the immunoSEQ multiplex PCR assay. The table was pulled from immuneACCESS by TCRdb, which kept in-frame rearrangements only. Such tables lose some clones; where checked, under half of the loss comes from unresolved V genes, and the rest has no known cause. A total of approximately 270,000 clones appear in this sample, roughly nine tenths of them only once. Of the sample, 3% to 3.5% falls within the top ten clones. The sample taken for sequencing was peripheral blood. Receptors originate from a man aged 18 to 29 with active or convalescent COVID-19.

This sequence joins TRBV9 and TRBJ2-1; TRBD1 is a possible D gene (5 bases). Looked up from germline, CDR1 is SGDLS and CDR2 is YYNGEE. The CDR3 spans 18 residues. Trimming removed 0 bases from V and 0 bases from J, with 16 bases in between. The CDR3 nucleotides are TGTGCCAGCAGCGTAGGACAGAGTAGACATAGCTCCTACAATGAGCAGTTCTTC. Its protein product is CASSVGQSRHSSYNEQFF.

This sequence joins TRBV2 and TRBJ1-3; 7 bases match TRBD1. This CDR3 contains 16 residues. Germline V CDR1 and CDR2: SNHLY, FYNNEI. V lost 6 bases and J lost 3; bases outside the gene matches: 11. CDR3 nucleotides: TGTGCCAGCAGAGGGTCCGGGACAGTTTTTGGAAACACCATATATTTT. It is translated as CASRGSGTVFGNTIYF.

The J gene is TRBJ2-7, the V gene TRBV3-1 (or the pseudogene TRBV3-2); TRBD1 matches at 10 bases. The CDR3 covers 15 residues. The V and J ends lost 6 bases and 2 bases, in that order; junction bases with no gene match: 7. Per germline, CDR1 LGHDT and CDR2 YNNKEL (reference sequence). The DNA of the CDR3 is TGTGCCAGCAGTCACCGACAGGGGGCAACCTACGAGCAGTACTTC. This codes for CASSHRQGATYEQYF.

The V and J genes are TRBV6-5 and TRBJ2-5, with D tentatively TRBD2 (5 bases). Germline-derived CDR1 and CDR2 are MNHEY and SVGAGI. CDR3 size: 14 residues. Trimming pared 5 bases from V and 5 bases from J, leaving 15 bases between. The CDR3 loop reads CASSRALEVETQYF. CDR3 bases: TGTGCCAGCAGTCGCGCTTTGGAGGTGGAGACCCAGTACTTC.

This chain joins TRBV2 and TRBJ2-3, with 7 bases that match TRBD2. This CDR3 spans 15 amino acids. V lost 5 bases and J lost 3; bases outside the gene matches: 8. Germline CDR1 is SNHLY and CDR2 is FYNNEI. CDR3 bases: TGTGCCAGCAGTTCCCGACTAGCAGGAACAGATACGCAGTATTTT. Its translation is CASSSRLAGTDTQYF. The whole variable domain, filled in from reference TRBV2 and TRBJ2-3, reads EPEVTQTPSHQVTQMGQEVILRCVPISNHLYFYWYRQILGQKVEFLVSFYNNEISEKSEIFDDQFSVERPDGSNFTLKIRSTKLEDSAMYFCASSSRLAGTDTQYFGPGTRLTVL.

The rearrangement uses TRBV21-1 and TRBJ2-4; the table assigns TRBD2, which was not confirmed against the DNA. TRBV21-1 is given as a pseudogene. CDR3 length equals 13 residues. The CDR3 DNA reads as TGTGCCAGCCTGTGGCTAGCCCTCAGCATTCAGTACTTC. Translated, it gives CASLWLALSIQYF.

Only one count was recorded for this clone. This rearrangement joins TRBV5-4 to TRBJ2-7, with 8 positions matching TRBD2. The V and J ends lost 4 bases and 0 bases, in that order; junction bases with no gene match: 9. This CDR3 contains 16 residues. Germline values: CDR1 SGHNT, CDR2 YYREEE (reference sequence). The CDR3 DNA is TGTGCCAGCAGCCTAGCGAGCGGGGGTAGCTCCTACGAGCAGTACTTC. Translated, it gives CASSLASGGSSYEQYF.

The J gene is TRBJ2-3, the V gene TRBV5-1; 7 bases match TRBD2. CDR1 and CDR2 (germline): SGHRS, YFSETQ. The V gene end was trimmed by 4 bases and the J gene end by 2 bases; junction bases not matched to a gene: 4. The CDR3 runs 14 residues. This CDR3 is CASSVGLLTDTQYF. Written as DNA, the CDR3 is TGCGCCAGCAGCGTGGGACTACTCACAGATACGCAGTATTTT. The variable domain in full, completed from reference TRBV5-1 and TRBJ2-3, reads KAGVTQTPRYLIKTRGQQVTLSCSPISGHRSVSWYQQTPGQGLQFLFEYFSETQRNKGNFPGRFSGRQFSNSRSEMNVSTLELGDSALYLCASSVGLLTDTQYFGPGTRLTVL.

V and J are TRBV7-2 and TRBJ2-5; TRBD1 agrees at 7 bases. V shed 1 base and J 7 bases; nucleotides not matched to a gene: 6. This CDR3 comprises 14 residues. Germline CDR1 is SGHTA and CDR2 is FQGNSA. The CDR3 sequence: CASSLDSGGRTQYF. The CDR3 coding sequence is TGTGCCAGCAGCTTAGACTCAGGGGGAAGGACCCAGTACTTC.

The V call is TRBV27, the J call TRBJ2-5; 9 bases line up with TRBD1. V lost 2 bases to trimming and J lost 4 bases; unmatched junction nucleotides: 14. The CDR3 totals 18 residues. Germline CDR1 MNHEY, CDR2 SMNVEV (reference sequence). The CDR3 sequence is CASSLNWATGGPSETQYF. The CDR3 coding sequence is TGTGCCAGCAGTTTAAATTGGGCGACAGGGGGGCCCTCAGAGACCCAGTACTTC.

This chain connects TRBV2 to TRBJ1-2; D unresolved. V dropped 4 bases and J dropped 4 bases, with 10 bases sitting between them. Germline CDR1 is SNHLY and CDR2 is FYNNEI. This CDR3 spans 13 amino acids. The chain's CDR3 is CASSVGAPYGYTF. The CDR3 DNA reads TGTGCCAGCAGTGTGGGAGCCCCCTATGGCTACACCTTC. The complete variable domain, with remaining parts taken from reference TRBV2 and TRBJ1-2, reads EPEVTQTPSHQVTQMGQEVILRCVPISNHLYFYWYRQILGQKVEFLVSFYNNEISEKSEIFDDQFSVERPDGSNFTLKIRSTKLEDSAMYFCASSVGAPYGYTFGSGTRLTVV.

The chain joins TRBV5-1 to TRBJ2-3; 12 nucleotides agree with TRBD2. The CDR3 has 17 residues. Germline V gene data show CDR1 as SGHRS and CDR2 as YFSETQ. The V gene end was trimmed by 3 bases and the J gene end by 4 bases; junction bases not matched to a gene: 9. Here the CDR3 DNA reads TGCGCCAGCAGCTCGTACGCTAGCGGGGGGGCGGCAGATACGCAGTATTTT. This translates into CASSSYASGGAADTQYF.

The genes are TRBV5-1 and TRBJ2-7, with 7 bases that match TRBD1. CDR1 and CDR2 from the germline V gene are SGHRS and YFSETQ. The CDR3 has 14 residues. Losses at the gene ends were 1 base for V and 3 bases for J; bases not matched to a gene: 4. The CDR3 nucleotides read TGCGCCAGCAGCTTGACGACAGGGAACTACGAGCAGTACTTC. Protein sequence: CASSLTTGNYEQYF.

This chain uses TRBV3-1 (or the pseudogene TRBV3-2) with TRBJ2-2; 7 bases map to TRBD2. CDR3 length: 14 residues. V trimming: 0 bases; J trimming: 8 bases; junction bases outside the gene matches: 3. Per the germline V gene, CDR1 is LGHDT and CDR2 is YNNKEL (reference sequence). The CDR3 protein is CASSQDRGLGELFF. CDR3 DNA: TGTGCCAGCAGCCAAGATAGGGGACTAGGGGAGCTGTTTTTT.

This clone has a handful of counts. This chain joins TRBV2 and TRBJ1-1, with D hard to call. The CDR3 extends over 14 amino acids. Per the germline V gene, CDR1 is SNHLY and CDR2 is FYNNEI. The V and J ends lost 4 bases and 1 base respectively, with 10 bases between them. The CDR3 spells CASSVRGKNTEAFF. Here the CDR3 DNA reads TGTGCCAGCAGTGTTCGAGGGAAGAACACTGAAGCTTTCTTT.

The V gene is TRBV6-5, the J gene TRBJ2-7; D gene uncertain. Trimming removed 7 bases at V and 3 bases at J, with 16 bases between. The germline gives CDR1 MNHEY, CDR2 SVGAGI. The CDR3 spans 14 residues. The CDR3 sequence: CASTLKSRVYEQYF. The CDR3 DNA sequence: TGTGCCAGCACCCTGAAGAGTAGAGTCTACGAGCAGTACTTC.

V usage is TRBV7-8 and J usage is TRBJ2-1; 9 nucleotides match TRBD1. CDR3 length: 15 residues. Germline V gene lookup returns CDR1 SGHVS and CDR2 FQNEAQ. The junction had 8 bases not matched to a gene; V was cut back by 5 bases and J by 6 bases. CDR3 in amino acids: CASSRDRARSNEQFF. In DNA form, the CDR3 reads TGTGCCAGCAGCCGGGACAGGGCGAGGAGCAATGAGCAGTTCTTC.

The chain is built from TRBV19 and TRBJ1-6; 7 bases agree with TRBD1. The ends lost 6 bases at V and 9 bases at J; junction bases unmatched: 8. Germline V gives CDR1 LNHDA, CDR2 SQIVND (reference sequence). The CDR3 has 14 residues. CDR3 nucleotide sequence: TGTGCCAGTAGCCCGGGGACAGCCACTTCACCCCTCCACTTT. Protein product: CASSPGTATSPLHF.

The V call is TRBV19, the J call TRBJ2-5; 7 positions match TRBD1. The CDR3 has 14 amino acids. Germline V CDR1 and CDR2: LNHDA, SQIVND (reference sequence). V gave up 6 bases and J gave up 2 bases; unmatched junction bases: 6. CDR3 nucleotides: TGTGCCAGTAGCTGGGACAGACTACAAGAGACCCAGTACTTC. It encodes CASSWDRLQETQYF. The variable domain in full, completed from reference TRBV19 and TRBJ2-5, reads DGGITQSPKYLFRKEGQNVTLSCEQNLNHDAMYWYRQDPGQGLRLIYYSQIVNDFQKGDIAEGYSVSREKKESFPLTVTSAQKNPTAFYLCASSWDRLQETQYFGPGTRLLVL.

V is TRBV6-5 and J is TRBJ1-5; tentative D call: TRBD1 (6 bases). Deletions cut 5 bases from V and 0 bases from J, with 11 bases between. The CDR3 contains 15 residues. Germline lookup yields CDR1 MNHEY and CDR2 SVGAGI. CDR3 coding DNA: TGTGCCAGCAGTCGACAGGTCGATAGCAATCAGCCCCAGCATTTT. It specifies CASSRQVDSNQPQHF.

V gene TRBV6-5 combines with J gene TRBJ2-5, with a tentative D call TRBD2 (5 bases). Germline-derived CDR1 and CDR2 are MNHEY and SVGAGI. The CDR3 consists of 11 residues. V lost 6 bases, J lost 7 bases, and 9 bases lay in between. CDR3 sequence reads: CASRSRGTQYF. As DNA, the CDR3 is TGTGCCAGCAGGTCCCGGGGGACCCAGTACTTC.

The V gene is TRBV6-5, the J gene TRBJ1-1; D is unclear. The CDR3 covers 15 residues. The germline CDR1 and CDR2 sequences are MNHEY and SVGAGI. V was shortened by 2 bases and J by 5 bases, with 15 bases between the two germline ends. Here the CDR3 reads CASSYALSSSTEAFF. As DNA, the CDR3 is TGTGCCAGCAGTTACGCGCTTTCCTCGAGTACTGAAGCTTTCTTT.

The genes are TRBV15 and TRBJ1-1; TRBD1 matches at 8 bases. V gave up 2 bases and J gave up 4 bases; unmatched junction bases: 9. Germline CDR1 and CDR2: LNHNV and YYDKDF (reference sequence). The CDR3 spans 16 residues. The CDR3 spells CATSRRRQGLGTEAFF. For the CDR3, the DNA is TGTGCCACCAGCAGACGGAGACAGGGGTTAGGCACTGAAGCTTTCTTT.

The V gene is TRBV29-1, the J gene TRBJ2-5; 8 bases agree with TRBD1. Germline V gene sequence: CDR1 SQVTM, CDR2 ANQGSEA. V lost 6 bases and J lost 5; bases outside the gene matches: 11. This CDR3 region has 14 residues. The CDR3 DNA sequence: TGCAGCGTCCGTTATGGACAGGGTATTGAGACCCAGTACTTC. Protein product: CSVRYGQGIETQYF.

J is TRBJ2-1 and V is TRBV6-2 or TRBV6-3; 10 bases agree with TRBD2. Germline V gene data show CDR1 as MNHEY and CDR2 as SVGEGT. The trim removed 5 bases at V and 0 bases at J, leaving 4 bases unmatched. The CDR3 runs to 16 residues. The CDR3 loop reads CASSLTSGFSYNEQFF. The CDR3 DNA reads TGTGCCAGCAGTCTGACTAGCGGGTTCTCCTACAATGAGCAGTTCTTC.

The V call is TRBV4-3, the J call TRBJ2-1, with TRBD2 matching over 12 bases. The CDR3 has 18 amino acids. Germline V gene lookup returns CDR1 LGHNA and CDR2 YSLEER. V lost 0 bases and J lost 5; bases outside the gene matches: 8. The CDR3 bases are TGCGCCAGCAGCCAAGATGGGCTAGCGGGGGGGGGAAACAATGAGCAGTTCTTC. Its translation: CASSQDGLAGGGNNEQFF.

CDR3 nucleotides: TGTGCCAGCAGTTACACAGGTACTCCCACAGATACGCAGTATTTT. It codes for CASSYTGTPTDTQYF. The gene calls are TRBV6-5 and TRBJ2-3; a possible D gene is TRBD1 (5 bases). V was trimmed by 2 bases and J by 2 bases, leaving 11 bases between them. CDR3 length: 15 amino acids. CDR1 and CDR2 (germline): MNHEY, SVGAGI.

The chain has TRBV15 and TRBJ1-4, with D tentatively TRBD1 (5 bases). Germline V gives CDR1 LNHNV, CDR2 YYDKDF (reference sequence). The ends were cut back, 0 bases at V and 7 bases at J, with 12 bases in the middle. The CDR3 sequence is 15 residues long. As DNA, the CDR3 is TGTGCCACCAGCAGAGACGCAGGGCTAGGTGAAAAACTGTTTTTT. Its protein product is CATSRDAGLGEKLFF.

The rearrangement links TRBV4-3 to TRBJ2-3; D possibly corresponds to TRBD1 (6 bases). The germline V gene encodes CDR1 LGHNA and CDR2 YSLEER. Trimming pared 0 bases from V and 3 bases from J, leaving 13 bases between. The CDR3 covers 16 residues. This CDR3 reads CASSQEPGQGTDTQYF. The CDR3 DNA follows: TGCGCCAGCAGCCAAGAACCGGGGCAGGGGACAGATACGCAGTATTTT.

The chain carries TRBV19 and TRBJ2-2, with 11 bases fitting TRBD1. In germline, CDR1 is LNHDA, CDR2 SQIVND (reference sequence). The CDR3 loop spans 19 amino acids. Trimming removed 7 bases from V and 4 bases from J; junction bases left unmatched: 17. CDR3 protein: CASITPWGQGGDGTGELFF. CDR3 DNA sequence: TGTGCCAGTATTACCCCCTGGGGACAGGGGGGAGATGGCACCGGGGAGCTGTTTTTT.

This clone was detected only a few times. This CDR3 reads CASSSGTGAHQPQHF. The CDR3 region has the DNA TGTGCCAGCAGCTCCGGGACAGGGGCACATCAGCCCCAGCATTTT. V is TRBV7-6 and J is TRBJ1-5; 10 bases line up with TRBD1. V dropped 4 bases and J dropped 5; count of bases not matched to a gene: 5. The CDR3 is 15 amino acids. Looked up from germline, CDR1 is SGHVS and CDR2 is FNYEAQ.

V and J are TRBV27 and TRBJ1-3; 7 nucleotides align to TRBD1. This CDR3 contains 15 residues. Germline-derived CDR1 and CDR2 are MNHEY and SMNVEV (reference sequence). V was pared by 0 bases and J by 3 bases, with 2 bases of the junction left unmatched. The DNA of the CDR3 is TGTGCCAGCAGTTTATCTACAGGGGTTGGAAACACCATATATTTT. It encodes CASSLSTGVGNTIYF.